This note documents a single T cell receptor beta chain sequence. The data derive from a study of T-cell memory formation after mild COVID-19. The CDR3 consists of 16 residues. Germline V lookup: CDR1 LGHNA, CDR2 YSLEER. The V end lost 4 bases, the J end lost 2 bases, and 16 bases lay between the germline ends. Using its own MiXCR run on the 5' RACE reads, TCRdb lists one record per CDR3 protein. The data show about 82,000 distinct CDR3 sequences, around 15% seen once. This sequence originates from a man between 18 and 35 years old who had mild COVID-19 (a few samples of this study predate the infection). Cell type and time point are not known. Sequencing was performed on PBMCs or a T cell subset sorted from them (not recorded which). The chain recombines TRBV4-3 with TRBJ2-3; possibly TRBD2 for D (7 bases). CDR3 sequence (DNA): TGCGCCAGCAGCCCGGAGGGGGGGTTCCTCACAGATACGCAGTATTTT. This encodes CASSPEGGFLTDTQYF.